The next 25 T cell receptor beta chains were all read from a single sample in a study of T cell responses to AZD1222 COVID-19 vaccine. Sequencing used immunoSEQ multiplex PCR; TCRdb keeps in-frame clones, though not all of them. This table holds around 110,000 clones, approximately 83% found once. The sequencing used peripheral blood, collected on day 0 of MenACWY control vaccination. Receptor source: an adult in good health.

The chain carries TRBV7-2 and TRBJ2-2; the match to TRBD1 covers 10 bases. The CDR3 length is 16 residues. Germline-derived CDR1 and CDR2 are SGHTA and FQGNSA. V lost 2 bases, J lost 4 bases, and 4 bases stayed unmatched. CDR3 residues: CASSLFDRGRTGELFF. Here the CDR3 DNA reads TGTGCCAGCAGCTTATTCGACAGGGGGCGCACCGGGGAGCTGTTTTTT.

The V gene is TRBV3-1 (or the pseudogene TRBV3-2), the J gene TRBJ2-7; TRBD2 aligns across 7 bases. J was trimmed by 3 bases and V by 0 bases; bases with no gene match: 8. The CDR3 contains 16 residues. The germline V gene encodes CDR1 LGHDT and CDR2 YNNKEL (reference sequence). CDR3 residues: CASSQDLAAGLYEQYF. DNA of the CDR3: TGTGCCAGCAGCCAAGATCTAGCGGCAGGGCTCTACGAGCAGTACTTC.

This clone showed up just a few times. The rearrangement uses TRBV29-1 and TRBJ1-2; D is possibly TRBD1 (5 bases). Germline V CDR1 and CDR2: SQVTM, ANQGSEA. V was shortened by 6 bases and J by 8 bases, with 16 bases between the two germline ends. CDR3 length: 12 residues. CDR3 DNA: TGCAGCGTCCCCCGAGTAACAGGCGGCTACACCTTC. This encodes CSVPRVTGGYTF.

This sequence joins TRBV27 and TRBJ2-7, with TRBD1 as a possible D gene (5 bases). CDR1 MNHEY and CDR2 SMNVEV come from the germline V gene (reference sequence). The CDR3 covers 13 residues. Trimming removed 6 bases at V and 3 bases at J, with 12 bases between. CDR3 nucleotides: TGTGCCAGCAGCCCGATCCAGGGCTACGAGCAGTACTTC. This encodes CASSPIQGYEQYF.

This clone was picked up a small number of times. J is TRBJ2-3 and V is TRBV30, with 8 bases lining up with TRBD2. Germline CDR1 reads GTSNPN; CDR2 reads SVGIG (reference sequence). V shed 0 bases and J 2 bases; nucleotides not matched to a gene: 13. The CDR3 has 18 residues. CDR3 coding DNA: TGTGCCTGGAGTGTTGGGGCGGGGGGCCTGGTATACACAGATACGCAGTATTTT. Residues: CAWSVGAGGLVYTDTQYF.

This chain connects TRBV28 to TRBJ2-2; D remains unclear. The V gene lost 6 bases and the J gene lost 0 bases, with 11 bases spanning the gap. Per germline, CDR1 MDHEN and CDR2 SYDVKM. There are 15 residues in the CDR3. CDR3 coding DNA: TGTGCCAGCAGCAGACGTACGGCGAACACCGGGGAGCTGTTTTTT. The encoded protein is CASSRRTANTGELFF.

The J gene is TRBJ2-1, the V gene TRBV5-1; D tentatively fits TRBD1 or TRBD2 (6 bases each). The germline gives CDR1 SGHRS, CDR2 YFSETQ. The V end was cut by 0 bases, the J end by 9 bases, with 13 bases between. This CDR3 contains 14 residues. The CDR3 nucleotides are TGCGCCAGCAGCTTGGGGGGGGCGCCTGGTGAGCAGTTCTTC. Encoded protein: CASSLGGAPGEQFF.

The genes are TRBV7-2 and TRBJ2-2; TRBD2 matches 10 bases. CDR1 is SGHTA and CDR2 is FQGNSA in the germline V gene. The trim removed 3 bases at V and 0 bases at J, leaving 7 bases unmatched. The CDR3 totals 18 residues. CDR3 amino acids: CASSFRASGGPNTGELFF. The CDR3 DNA is TGTGCCAGCAGCTTCCGGGCTAGCGGGGGTCCGAACACCGGGGAGCTGTTTTTT.

This clone has a handful of counts. The chain combines TRBV7-3 with TRBJ2-1; D gene unclear. Germline assignment: CDR1 SGHTA and CDR2 FQGTGA. Trimming left V 3 bases short and J 7 bases short, with 4 bases between. This CDR3 is built from 11 residues. CDR3 amino acids: CASSFGNEQFF. CDR3 sequence (DNA): TGTGCCAGCAGCTTCGGAAATGAGCAGTTCTTC.

The chain recombines TRBV14 with TRBJ1-1; D is perhaps TRBD1 (6 bases). The CDR3 runs 14 residues. V was trimmed by 0 bases and J by 11 bases, leaving 16 bases between them. Germline CDR1 reads SGHDN; CDR2 reads FVKESK. In DNA form, the CDR3 reads TGTGCCAGCAGCCAAGAGGGGGCACGCTCTAAGGCTTTCTTT. It is translated as CASSQEGARSKAFF.

This rearrangement joins TRBV11-2 to TRBJ2-1; 14 nucleotides line up with TRBD2. This CDR3 has 17 residues. The germline V gene has CDR1 SGHAT and CDR2 FQNNGV. V was clipped by 3 bases and J by 2 bases; unmatched bases: 3. CDR3 nucleotides: TGTGCCAGCAGCTTTCGGACTAGCGGGGGGACCTACAATGAGCAGTTCTTC. Amino acid sequence: CASSFRTSGGTYNEQFF.

The chain has TRBV7-8 and TRBJ2-2; D is possibly TRBD1 (5 bases). Germline CDR1 is SGHVS and CDR2 is FQNEAQ. The V end lost 3 bases, the J end lost 3 bases, and 14 bases lay between the germline ends. The CDR3 spans 16 residues. The CDR3 is CASSLVGELDTGELFF. CDR3 coding DNA: TGTGCCAGCAGCTTGGTAGGGGAATTGGACACCGGGGAGCTGTTTTTT.

The V call is TRBV18, the J call TRBJ1-2, with TRBD1 matching 12 bases. The germline V gene has CDR1 KGHSH and CDR2 LQKENI. Trimming removed 0 bases from V and 2 bases from J; junction bases left unmatched: 4. This CDR3 has 17 amino acids. CDR3 nucleotide sequence: TGTGCCAGCTCACCACCGGGACAGGGGGCGAAAAACTATGGCTACACCTTC. This gives the protein CASSPPGQGAKNYGYTF.

The chain carries TRBV3-1 (or the pseudogene TRBV3-2) and TRBJ1-1; the match to TRBD1 covers 7 bases. The CDR3 is made up of 16 amino acids. After removal of 0 bases from V and 3 bases from J, the junction contained 7 bases not matched to a gene. Germline loops: CDR1 LGHDT, CDR2 YNNKEL (reference sequence). CDR3 nucleotide sequence: TGTGCCAGCAGCCAAGATCGTCCCCAGGGGGACACTGAAGCTTTCTTT. It yields the protein CASSQDRPQGDTEAFF.

The chain recombines TRBV11-3 with TRBJ2-2; the match to TRBD2 covers 8 bases. Trimming removed 3 bases from V and 0 bases from J; junction bases left unmatched: 6. The CDR3 covers 17 residues. Looked up from germline, CDR1 is SGHNT and CDR2 is YENEEA. CDR3 region: CASSLFGGESNTGELFF. The CDR3, as DNA: TGTGCCAGCAGCTTGTTCGGGGGGGAATCGAACACCGGGGAGCTGTTTTTT.

The rearrangement joins TRBV11-2 to TRBJ2-7; the D gene is possibly TRBD2 (6 bases). Germline values: CDR1 SGHAT, CDR2 FQNNGV. Trimming cost V 3 bases and J 6 bases, with 9 bases left between them. The CDR3 is 12 residues long. As DNA, the CDR3 is TGTGCCAGCAGCTTCGGGGGAGGCGAGCAGTACTTC. It specifies CASSFGGGEQYF.

V and J are TRBV18 and TRBJ1-4; D possibly corresponds to TRBD1 (6 bases). The CDR3 has 16 amino acids. V shed 6 bases and J shed 8 bases, with 22 bases lying between them. Germline CDR1 reads KGHSH; CDR2 reads LQKENI. The CDR3 spells CASSPRVTRTAEKLFF. In DNA, the CDR3 is TGTGCCAGCTCGCCCAGAGTAACCCGGACAGCCGAAAAACTGTTTTTT. Variable domain in full (rest from reference TRBV18 and TRBJ1-4): NAGVMQNPRHLVRRRGQEARLRCSPMKGHSHVYWYRQLPEEGLKFMVYLQKENIIDESGMPKERFSAEFPKEGPSILRIQQVVRGDSAAYFCASSPRVTRTAEKLFFGSGTQLSVL.

The gene calls are TRBV14 and TRBJ2-2; possible D gene TRBD1, 6 bases. V lost 0 bases, J lost 4 bases, and 12 bases lay in between. This CDR3 is built from 16 residues. Per the germline V gene, CDR1 is SGHDN and CDR2 is FVKESK. The DNA for the CDR3 is TGTGCCAGCAGCCAAGACACCGGACAGCTCACCGGGGAGCTGTTTTTT. Amino acids: CASSQDTGQLTGELFF. The full variable domain, its missing parts supplied by reference TRBV14 and TRBJ2-2, is EAGVTQFPSHSVIEKGQTVTLRCDPISGHDNLYWYRRVMGKEIKFLLHFVKESKQDESGMPNNRFLAERTGGTYSTLKVQPAELEDSGVYFCASSQDTGQLTGELFFGEGSRLTVL.

This clone was picked up a small number of times. V and J are TRBV24-1 and TRBJ2-2, with D tentatively TRBD1 or TRBD2 (5 bases each). V lost 1 base to trimming and J lost 5 bases, with 19 bases between them. This CDR3 contains 18 residues. Germline V gene sequence: CDR1 KGHDR, CDR2 SFDVKD. This chain's CDR3 is CATSDFVHRQGGTGELFF. CDR3 DNA: TGTGCCACCAGTGATTTCGTACATCGGCAGGGCGGGACCGGGGAGCTGTTTTTT.

The CDR3 loop is CASSLGGSAGWYF. The CDR3 DNA follows: TGTGCCAGCAGCTTAGGGGGGTCGGCAGGGTGGTATTTT. V and J are TRBV7-3 and TRBJ2-3, with D tentatively TRBD2 (6 bases). The CDR3 spans 13 residues. V lost 2 bases to trimming and J lost 14 bases, with 17 bases between them. Germline CDR1 reads SGHTA; CDR2 reads FQGTGA.

This clone has only one observation. The CDR3 DNA sequence: TGTGCCACCAGTGATCGGCAGATCACAGATACGCAGTATTTT. This gives the protein CATSDRQITDTQYF. The chain combines TRBV24-1 with TRBJ2-3; D remains unclear. The germline V gene encodes CDR1 KGHDR and CDR2 SFDVKD. Deletions cut 3 bases from V and 2 bases from J, with 8 bases between. The length of the CDR3 is 14 residues.

The chain couples TRBV18 to TRBJ2-1, with 7 bases fitting TRBD2. This CDR3 has 15 residues. Germline V CDR1 and CDR2: KGHSH, LQKENI. With 6 bases clipped from V and 2 bases from J, the junction kept 7 bases outside the gene matches. The CDR3 region is CASSPRGDTYNEQFF. The DNA of the CDR3 is TGTGCCAGCTCCCCCCGGGGGGATACCTACAATGAGCAGTTCTTC.

The V gene is TRBV29-1, the J gene TRBJ2-1, with D possibly TRBD1 on 6 matching bases. The germline V gene encodes CDR1 SQVTM and CDR2 ANQGSEA. Trimming shortened V by 4 bases and J by 5 bases, and 12 bases separated the two germline ends. The CDR3 has 13 amino acids. CDR3 nucleotide sequence: TGCAGCGTTGGGGGGACAAAGAACAATGAGCAGTTCTTC. It codes for CSVGGTKNNEQFF.

V usage is TRBV6-5 and J usage is TRBJ2-7; D unresolved. Trimming took 2 bases from V and 2 from J, leaving 4 bases between them. The CDR3 consists of 12 residues. CDR1 is MNHEY, CDR2 SVGAGI, per germline. This chain's CDR3 is CASSYAAYEQYF. CDR3 in DNA: TGTGCCAGCAGTTACGCCGCCTACGAGCAGTACTTC.

J is TRBJ2-4 and V is TRBV21-1; TRBD1, the table's D call, was not compared with the DNA. TRBV21-1 is tagged as a pseudogene. The CDR3 contains 16 residues. The CDR3 reads CASKQDRAPWGSIQYF. CDR3 in DNA: TGTGCCAGCAAACAGGACAGGGCCCCCTGGGGTAGCATTCAGTACTTC.